One and the same sample provided the 18 T cell receptor beta chains below, sequenced in a study of CD8 T cells in ankylosing spondylitis. TCRdb re-analysed the 5' RACE reads in MiXCR, keeping a single row per CDR3 protein. The sample carries 85,000 to 100,000 distinct CDR3 sequences, just under 9% recorded once. Sequenced input: blood, either unsorted or a sorted T cell fraction (not recorded which). The receptors were gathered from a male donor with ankylosing spondylitis or in good health (not recorded which).

This clonotype was recorded at least ten times. The chain carries TRBV5-6 and TRBJ2-2; D is undetermined. V was pared by 0 bases and J by 7 bases, with 19 bases between. Germline V CDR1 and CDR2: SGHDT, YYEEEE. This CDR3 is built from 17 residues. The CDR3: CASSLDFLEGFDGELFF. CDR3 coding DNA: TGTGCCAGCAGCTTGGACTTTCTAGAAGGGTTTGACGGGGAGCTGTTTTTT.

At least ten counts were recorded for this clonotype. V usage is TRBV20-1 and J usage is TRBJ1-5, with 7 nucleotides matching TRBD1. J lost 5 bases, V lost 0 bases, and 4 bases had no gene match. CDR3 size: 14 residues. CDR1 DFQATT and CDR2 SNEGSKA come from the germline V gene (reference sequence). The CDR3 region is CSARDSGGYQPQHF. The CDR3 nucleotides are TGCAGTGCTAGAGATTCAGGGGGTTATCAGCCCCAGCATTTT.

This clonotype was seen repeatedly, ten times or more. This chain connects TRBV2 to TRBJ2-7, with 11 bases matching TRBD2. CDR1 is SNHLY, CDR2 FYNNEI, per germline. The V segment lost 7 bases and the J segment 3 bases; nucleotides outside the gene matches: 5. This CDR3 has 14 residues. In nucleotides, the CDR3 is TGTGCCAGCATGAGGGGACTAGCGGACTACGAGCAGTACTTC. Translated: CASMRGLADYEQYF.

This clonotype was detected many times. The chain uses TRBV20-1 and TRBJ1-4, with D possibly TRBD1 on 5 matching bases. Germline V lookup: CDR1 DFQATT, CDR2 SNEGSKA (reference sequence). V lost 6 bases and J lost 4, with 24 bases in between. The CDR3 runs 17 residues. Here the CDR3 reads CSARRHTGTGINEKLFF. The CDR3 bases are TGCAGTGCGAGAAGACATACCGGGACGGGGATTAATGAAAAACTGTTTTTT.

Ten or more counts support this clonotype. The chain links TRBV18 to TRBJ1-4; 9 bases line up with TRBD1. Germline V gene lookup returns CDR1 KGHSH and CDR2 LQKENI. The CDR3 consists of 14 residues. J gave up 6 bases and V 6 bases, and 5 bases lay outside the gene matches. The CDR3 loop is CASSIQGADEKLFF. The CDR3 DNA follows: TGTGCCAGCTCTATACAGGGGGCTGATGAAAAACTGTTTTTT.

Ten or more counts support this clonotype. The CDR3 coding sequence is TGCAGTGCTCCCCGAGGAGAGCAGTTCTTC. Protein: CSAPRGEQFF. V is TRBV20-1 and J is TRBJ2-1, with no clear D. V lost 5 bases and J lost 10, with 9 bases in between. The CDR3 length is 10 residues. Germline values: CDR1 DFQATT, CDR2 SNEGSKA (reference sequence).

Only one count was recorded for this clonotype. The rearrangement uses TRBV5-1 and TRBJ2-1; D is uncertain. The germline V gene has CDR1 SGHRS and CDR2 YFSETQ. V shed 3 bases and J shed 0 bases, with 10 bases lying between them. This CDR3 has 15 residues. The CDR3 nucleotides are TGCGCCAGCAGCTCACGTGGGGACTCCTACAATGAGCAGTTCTTC. Residues: CASSSRGDSYNEQFF.

In regard to this clonotype: Just one base apart from a much larger clone, this may be a read error. The chain employs TRBV3-1 and TRBJ2-1, with D unresolved. CDR1 LGHDT and CDR2 YNNKEL come from the germline V gene (reference sequence). This CDR3 spans 15 amino acids. Deletions cut 1 base from V and 4 bases from J, with 11 bases between. CDR3 sequence (DNA): TGTGCCAGCAGCCAAGCCCTAGGCACATACAATGAGCAGTTCTTC. As protein: CASSQALGTYNEQFF.

This clonotype has a count of ten or more. This rearrangement joins TRBV12-3 or TRBV12-4 to TRBJ2-7; 9 bases are shared with TRBD1. J lost 3 bases, V lost 4 bases, and 13 bases had no gene match. The CDR3 loop spans 17 amino acids. The CDR3: CASSSPPRTGAIYEQYF. The CDR3 coding sequence is TGTGCCAGCAGTTCCCCCCCCAGGACAGGGGCGATCTACGAGCAGTACTTC.

This clonotype was counted many times. The gene calls are TRBV7-8 and TRBJ1-5; D ambiguous. Germline assignment: CDR1 SGHVS and CDR2 FQNEAQ. This CDR3 spans 18 amino acids. Trimming took 1 base from V and 1 from J, leaving 17 bases between them. The CDR3 DNA follows: TGTGCCAGCAGCTTAGGGTATGAGATTTCGTGGAGCAATCAGCCCCAGCATTTT. It translates to CASSLGYEISWSNQPQHF.

This clonotype was counted many times. The chain employs TRBV6-5 and TRBJ1-5; TRBD1 might be the D (5 bases). Germline CDR1 MNHEY, CDR2 SVGAGI. V lost 2 bases, J lost 10 bases, and 12 bases lay in between. This CDR3 has 13 amino acids. Written as DNA, the CDR3 is TGTGCCAGCAGTTACGGCGGGGGACTACCCCAGCATTTT. This encodes CASSYGGGLPQHF.

This clonotype was detected ten times or more. The J gene is TRBJ2-7, the V gene TRBV20-1, with D unclear. V shed 3 bases and J shed 3 bases, with 0 bases lying between them. The V gene's germline CDR1 is DFQATT and CDR2 SNEGSKA (reference sequence). This CDR3 is built from 9 residues. The CDR3 nucleotides are TGCAGTGCTAGCTACGAGCAGTACTTC. It is translated as CSASYEQYF.

This clonotype was recorded many times. The chain combines TRBV21-1 with TRBJ2-3; the D segment call TRBD2 is taken from the table without a DNA check. TRBV21-1 is a pseudogene segment. The CDR3 is 15 amino acids. CDR3 nucleotides: TGTGCCAGCATTGGGGCGAAGGGCCCCACAGATACGCAGTATTTT. Translating it yields CASIGAKGPTDTQYF.

The sample holds a few counts of this clonotype. The chain links TRBV9 to TRBJ2-7; 7 bases are a match to TRBD1. In germline, CDR1 is SGDLS, CDR2 YYNGEE. CDR3 length equals 14 residues. J lost 1 base, V lost 4 bases, and 5 bases had no gene match. CDR3 sequence: CASSPRRGSYEQYF. As DNA, the CDR3 is TGTGCCAGCAGCCCCCGCAGGGGGTCCTACGAGCAGTACTTC.

This clonotype occurred many times. The chain recombines TRBV19 with TRBJ1-6, with unresolved D. The CDR3 is 14 residues long. Germline lookup yields CDR1 LNHDA and CDR2 SQIVND (reference sequence). The ends were cut back, 4 bases at V and 7 bases at J, with 11 bases in the middle. The CDR3 here is CASSTPGHNSPLHF. The CDR3 DNA sequence: TGTGCCAGTAGTACGCCGGGCCACAATTCACCCCTCCACTTT. Full variable domain (remainder filled in from reference TRBV19 and TRBJ1-6): DGGITQSPKYLFRKEGQNVTLSCEQNLNHDAMYWYRQDPGQGLRLIYYSQIVNDFQKGDIAEGYSVSREKKESFPLTVTSAQKNPTAFYLCASSTPGHNSPLHFGNGTRLTVT.

This clonotype appeared many times. The J gene is TRBJ2-4, the V gene TRBV29-1; D not certain. With 0 bases removed from V and 6 bases from J, the gap between germline ends came to 9 bases. This CDR3 has 13 residues. The germline V gene has CDR1 SQVTM and CDR2 ANQGSEA. CDR3 nucleotide sequence: TGCAGCGTTGAAGATTCGAACAGAAACATTCAGTACTTC. It encodes CSVEDSNRNIQYF.

Comment on this clonotype: A read error may be the cause here, since a much bigger clone is one base away. The V call is TRBV7-2, the J call TRBJ2-1; 8 bases are shared with TRBD2. The germline CDR1 and CDR2 sequences are SGHTA and FQGNSA. There are 14 residues in the CDR3. The CDR3 sequence: CVSGRGETYNEQFF. The CDR3, as DNA: TGTGTCAGCGGGCGGGGGGAAACTTACAATGAGCAGTTCTTC.

This clonotype was observed many times. CDR3 sequence reads: CASSLVAGGNEKLFF. CDR3 DNA: TGTGCCAGCAGCTTAGTCGCAGGGGGGAATGAAAAACTGTTTTTT. The chain recombines TRBV7-8 with TRBJ1-4, with 7 nucleotides matching TRBD1. Germline V gene data show CDR1 as SGHVS and CDR2 as FQNEAQ. This CDR3 comprises 15 residues. Trimming cost V 1 base and J 5 bases; bases outside gene matches: 4.